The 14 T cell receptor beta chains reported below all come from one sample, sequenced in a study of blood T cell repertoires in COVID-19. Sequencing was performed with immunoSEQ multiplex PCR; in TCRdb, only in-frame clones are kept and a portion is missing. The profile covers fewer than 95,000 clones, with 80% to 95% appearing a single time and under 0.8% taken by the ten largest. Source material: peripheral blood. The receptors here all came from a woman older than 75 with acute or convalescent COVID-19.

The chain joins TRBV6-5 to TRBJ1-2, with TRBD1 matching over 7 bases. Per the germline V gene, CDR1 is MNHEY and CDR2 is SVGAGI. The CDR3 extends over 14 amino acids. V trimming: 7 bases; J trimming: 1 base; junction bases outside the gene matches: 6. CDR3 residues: CASTLDRFNYGYTF. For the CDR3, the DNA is TGTGCCAGCACGTTGGACAGGTTTAACTATGGCTACACCTTC.

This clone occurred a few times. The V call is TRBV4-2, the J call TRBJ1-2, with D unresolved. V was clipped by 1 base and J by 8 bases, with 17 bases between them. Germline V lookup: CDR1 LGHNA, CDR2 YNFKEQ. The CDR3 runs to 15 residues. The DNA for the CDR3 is TGTGCCAGCAGCCAAGGAGGAGGAGTGGGGAGGGGCTACACCTTC. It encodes CASSQGGGVGRGYTF.

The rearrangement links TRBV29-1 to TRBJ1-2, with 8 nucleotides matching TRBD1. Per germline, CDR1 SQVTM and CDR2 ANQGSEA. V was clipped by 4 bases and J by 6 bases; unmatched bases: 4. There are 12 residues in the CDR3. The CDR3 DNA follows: TGCAGCGTTGTAAGACAGGGGCATGGCTACACCTTC. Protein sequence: CSVVRQGHGYTF.

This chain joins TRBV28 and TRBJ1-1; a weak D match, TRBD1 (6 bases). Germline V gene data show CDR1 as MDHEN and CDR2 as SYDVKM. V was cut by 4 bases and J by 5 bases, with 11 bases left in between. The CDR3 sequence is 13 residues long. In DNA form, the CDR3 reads TGTGCCAGCAGTTCTGGACAGACAACTGAAGCTTTCTTT. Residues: CASSSGQTTEAFF.

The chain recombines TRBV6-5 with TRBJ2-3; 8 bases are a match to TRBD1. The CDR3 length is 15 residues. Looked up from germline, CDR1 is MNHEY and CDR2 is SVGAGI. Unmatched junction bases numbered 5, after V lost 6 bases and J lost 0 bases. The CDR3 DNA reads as TGTGCCAGCAGCAAGACAGGGGCGAGCACAGATACGCAGTATTTT. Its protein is CASSKTGASTDTQYF.

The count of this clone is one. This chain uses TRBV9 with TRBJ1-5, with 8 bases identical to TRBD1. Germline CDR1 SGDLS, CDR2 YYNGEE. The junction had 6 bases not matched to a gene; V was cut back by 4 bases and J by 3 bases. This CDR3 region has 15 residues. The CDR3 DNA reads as TGTGCCAGCAGCCTAGGACAGGGCCCCAATCAGCCCCAGCATTTT. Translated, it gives CASSLGQGPNQPQHF. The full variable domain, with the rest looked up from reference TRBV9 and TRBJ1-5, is DSGVTQTPKHLITATGQRVTLRCSPRSGDLSVYWYQQSLDQGLQFLIQYYNGEERAKGNILERFSAQQFPDLHSELNLSSLELGDSALYFCASSLGQGPNQPQHFGDGTRLSIL.

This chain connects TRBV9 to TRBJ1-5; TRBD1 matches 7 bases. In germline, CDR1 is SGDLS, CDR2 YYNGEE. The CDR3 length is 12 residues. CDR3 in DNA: TGTGCTTGTACAGGGGAGGATCAGCCCCAGCATTTT. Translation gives CACTGEDQPQHF.

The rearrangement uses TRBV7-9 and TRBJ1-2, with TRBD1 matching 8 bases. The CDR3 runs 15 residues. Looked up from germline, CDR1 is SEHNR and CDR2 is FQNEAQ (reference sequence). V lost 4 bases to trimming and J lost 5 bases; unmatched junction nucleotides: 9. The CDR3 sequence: CASSSTGDRGYGYTF. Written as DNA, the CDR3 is TGTGCCAGCAGCTCGACAGGGGATCGAGGGTATGGCTACACCTTC.

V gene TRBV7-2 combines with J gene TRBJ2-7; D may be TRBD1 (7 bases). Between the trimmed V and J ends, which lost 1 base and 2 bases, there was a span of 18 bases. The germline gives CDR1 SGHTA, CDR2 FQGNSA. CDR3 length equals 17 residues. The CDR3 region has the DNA TGTGCCAGCAGCTTAGGGAGGGGGCGGGACGGTACCTACGAGCAGTACTTC. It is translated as CASSLGRGRDGTYEQYF. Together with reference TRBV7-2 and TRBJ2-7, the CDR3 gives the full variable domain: GAGVSQSPSNKVTEKGKDVELRCDPISGHTALYWYRQSLGQGLEFLIYFQGNSAPDKSGLPSDRFSAERTGGSVSTLTIQRTQQEDSAVYLCASSLGRGRDGTYEQYFGPGTRLTVT.

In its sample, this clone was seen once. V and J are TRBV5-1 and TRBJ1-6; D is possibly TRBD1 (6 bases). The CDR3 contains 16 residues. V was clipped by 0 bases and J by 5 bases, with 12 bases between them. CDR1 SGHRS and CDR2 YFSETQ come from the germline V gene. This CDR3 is CASSLEGDPHNSPLHF. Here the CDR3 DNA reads TGCGCCAGCAGCTTGGAGGGGGATCCTCATAATTCACCCCTCCACTTT.

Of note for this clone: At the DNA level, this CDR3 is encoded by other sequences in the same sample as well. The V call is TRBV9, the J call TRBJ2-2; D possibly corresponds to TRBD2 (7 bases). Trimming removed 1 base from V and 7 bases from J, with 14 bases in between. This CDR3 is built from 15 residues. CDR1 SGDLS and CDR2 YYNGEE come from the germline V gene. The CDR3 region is CASSVLGGGGGELFF. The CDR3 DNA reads TGTGCCAGCAGCGTACTGGGGGGGGGCGGCGGGGAGCTGTTTTTT. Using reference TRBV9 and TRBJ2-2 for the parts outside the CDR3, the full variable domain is DSGVTQTPKHLITATGQRVTLRCSPRSGDLSVYWYQQSLDQGLQFLIQYYNGEERAKGNILERFSAQQFPDLHSELNLSSLELGDSALYFCASSVLGGGGGELFFGEGSRLTVL.

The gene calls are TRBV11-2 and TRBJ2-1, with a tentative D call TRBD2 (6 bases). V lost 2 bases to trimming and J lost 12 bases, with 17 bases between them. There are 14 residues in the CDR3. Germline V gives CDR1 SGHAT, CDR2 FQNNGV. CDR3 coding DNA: TGTGCCAGCAGCTTAATAAGTGGCGGGATAAGGCAGTTCTTC. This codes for CASSLISGGIRQFF.

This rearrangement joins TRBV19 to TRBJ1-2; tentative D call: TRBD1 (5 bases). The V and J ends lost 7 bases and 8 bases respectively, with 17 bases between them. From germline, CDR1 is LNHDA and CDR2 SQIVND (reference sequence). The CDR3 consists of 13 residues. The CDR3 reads CASNGGTKSGYTF. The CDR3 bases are TGTGCCAGTAATGGAGGGACGAAATCCGGCTACACCTTC.

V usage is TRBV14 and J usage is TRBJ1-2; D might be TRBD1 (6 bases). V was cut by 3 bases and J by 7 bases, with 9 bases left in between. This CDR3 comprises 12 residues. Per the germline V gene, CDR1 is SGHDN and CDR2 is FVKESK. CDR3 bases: TGTGCCAGCAGCCAGCAGGGGTTTGGCTACACCTTC. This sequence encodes CASSQQGFGYTF.